This T cell receptor (beta chain) was captured by sequencing in a study of T-cell memory formation after mild COVID-19. The wider study: Largely donor-specific TCR clusters were found. Overall study findings and caveats: In pre-infection memory, a portion of responding clones appeared, which suggested that cross-reactive memory joined.

Germline CDR1 and CDR2: SQVTM and ANQGSEA. The CDR3 loop spans 11 amino acids. Trimming left V 7 bases short and J 4 bases short, with 10 bases between. As for this clonotype: Its matching antigen is unknown.

cDNA libraries for TCR alpha and TCR beta, carrying sample barcodes and UMIs, came from 5'RACE with constant-segment primers. TCRdb re-analysed the 5' RACE reads in MiXCR, keeping a single row per CDR3 protein. This table holds more than 200,000 distinct CDR3 sequences, about a sixth found once. The sequence was collected from a man between 18 and 35 years old who had mild COVID-19 (a few samples of this study predate the infection). Cell type and time point are not known. This chain joins TRBV29-1 and TRBJ1-2; D possibly corresponds to TRBD1 (5 bases). The sample consisted of PBMCs or a T cell subset sorted from them (not recorded which). The CDR3 DNA follows: TGCAGCGGCCGAGGGGTCTATGGCTACACCTTC. As protein: CSGRGVYGYTF.